These 4 T cell receptor beta chains originate from one sample sequenced in a study of T cells expressing NK-cell markers. TCRdb derives one entry per CDR3 protein from the 5' RACE reads, leaving out DNA. Its table lists about 170,000 distinct CDR3 sequences. Sequencing input: blood T cells: a sorted CD56 or NKG2C T cell subset, CD4+ or CD8+ T cells, or bulk PBMC T cells (not recorded which). These receptors were collected from a man aged 18 to 70 in good health.

This rearrangement joins TRBV2 to TRBJ2-3; lacking DNA, the TRBD2 call made by TCRdb goes unchecked. Germline CDR1 reads SNHLY; CDR2 reads FYNNEI. This CDR3 is built from 19 residues. The CDR3 loop is CASSGGLAGGLALRDTQYF. The full variable domain, completed using reference TRBV2 and TRBJ2-3, is EPEVTQTPSHQVTQMGQEVILRCVPISNHLYFYWYRQILGQKVEFLVSFYNNEISEKSEIFDDQFSVERPDGSNFTLKIRSTKLEDSAMYFCASSGGLAGGLALRDTQYFGPGTRLTVL.

The CDR3 loop reads CASTLPGTSHNEQFF. The chain uses TRBV5-1 and TRBJ2-1; TCRdb calls TRBD2, which cannot be checked without DNA. The CDR3 contains 15 residues. The germline V gene encodes CDR1 SGHRS and CDR2 YFSETQ.

The rearrangement joins TRBV29-1 to TRBJ2-7; TCRdb picks TRBD1, but there is no DNA to check that call. From germline, CDR1 is SQVTM and CDR2 ANQGSEA. The length of the CDR3 is 13 residues. CDR3 residues: CSVDRDGSYEQYF.

This chain joins TRBV27 and TRBJ2-1; the TRBD1 assignment by TCRdb is unverifiable without DNA. CDR1 MNHEY and CDR2 SMNVEV come from the germline V gene (reference sequence). The CDR3 is made up of 13 amino acids. This CDR3 reads CASSLTGGDEQFF.